This T cell receptor (beta chain) was sequenced in a study of T cells in Graves' hyperthyroidism and ophthalmopathy. The CDR3 consists of 15 residues. V was clipped by 7 bases and J by 7 bases; unmatched bases: 7. Amplified TCR beta CDR3 regions came from RNA transcripts. First-round RT-PCR targeting the TCR CDR3 was performed with the HTBI primer set. TCRdb re-called the multiplex PCR reads through MiXCR, storing one row per CDR3 protein. The repertoire holds 500,000 to 750,000 distinct CDR3 sequences, with 46% as singletons. Stable Graves' hyperthyroidism meant no ophthalmopathy progression within 18 months. Findings of the study overall: Also found in blood were most expanded thyroid clonotypes above 0.001.

As concerns this clonotype: Its cognate antigen is unknown.

J is TRBJ2-7 and V is TRBV12-3 or TRBV12-4, with 16 positions matching TRBD2. The sample was peripheral blood or thyroid tissue (not recorded which). This receptor was taken from a woman younger than 35 with Graves' hyperthyroidism. CDR3 amino acids: CASTGTSGREGEQYF. As DNA, the CDR3 is TGTGCCAGCACCGGGACTAGCGGGAGGGAGGGTGAGCAGTACTTC.